The 29 T cell receptor beta chains reported below all come from one sample, sequenced in a study of beta chain features in type 1 diabetes. TCRB transcripts that were expressed got sequenced, as all of the isolated RNA had been reverse transcribed. Clones were read by immunoSEQ multiplex PCR, and TCRdb kept only the in-frame ones, dropping some. The table lists about 900,000 clones, under 20% of them singletons. The specimen was naive CD4+ T cells from blood. These receptors came from a woman aged 18-29 years in good health.

This clone has more than one count but fewer than ten. The chain carries TRBV7-6 and TRBJ2-2; 8 bases map to TRBD2. Trimming took 1 base from V and 4 from J; bases not matched to a gene: 11. This CDR3 is 18 amino acids long. The germline V gene has CDR1 SGHVS and CDR2 FNYEAQ. The CDR3, as DNA: TGTGCCAGCAGCTTAGTTGTCGGGAGGGCCATGAGCACCGGGGAGCTGTTTTTT. This gives the protein CASSLVVGRAMSTGELFF. The variable domain in full, completed from reference TRBV7-6 and TRBJ2-2, reads GAGVSQSPRYKVTKRGQDVALRCDPISGHVSLYWYRQALGQGPEFLTYFNYEAQQDKSGLPNDRFSAERPEGSISTLTIQRTEQRDSAMYRCASSLVVGRAMSTGELFFGEGSRLTVL.

This clone was counted a few times. This chain joins TRBV7-9 and TRBJ1-2, with 12 bases fitting TRBD1. CDR1 SEHNR and CDR2 FQNEAQ come from the germline V gene (reference sequence). The V and J ends lost 6 bases and 4 bases, in that order; junction bases with no gene match: 9. The CDR3 has 16 residues. The DNA of the CDR3 is TGTGCCAGCAGTTTCGGGACAGGGGGCCGCGGCTATGGCTACACCTTC. This gives the protein CASSFGTGGRGYGYTF.

In this sample, this clone turned up a few times. V gene TRBV7-9 combines with J gene TRBJ2-1; D is unclear. CDR1 and CDR2 (germline): SEHNR, FQNEAQ (reference sequence). CDR3 length: 11 residues. The V end lost 5 bases, the J end lost 11 bases, and 10 bases lay between the germline ends. CDR3 in DNA: TGTGCCAGCAGCGAGACATTGCAGCAGTTCTTC. Translation: CASSETLQQFF.

This clone was counted only a few times. The V and J genes are TRBV10-3 and TRBJ1-5, with D maybe TRBD1 (6 bases). CDR3 length equals 13 residues. CDR1 ENHRY and CDR2 SYGVKD come from the germline V gene. Trimming stripped 7 bases from V and 7 bases from J, with 14 bases between. In DNA, the CDR3 is TGTGCCATCACTGCAGGGGTGAGGCAGCCCCAGCATTTT. It codes for CAITAGVRQPQHF.

This chain uses TRBV7-9 with TRBJ2-5; D may be TRBD1 (5 bases). This CDR3 has 14 residues. Germline V gene lookup returns CDR1 SEHNR and CDR2 FQNEAQ (reference sequence). Between the trimmed V and J ends, which lost 7 bases and 0 bases, there was a span of 12 bases. In nucleotides, the CDR3 is TGTGCCAGCAAGGGGCAGTTGTACCAAGAGACCCAGTACTTC. Translated, it gives CASKGQLYQETQYF.

This clone was seen a handful of times. The chain couples TRBV7-9 to TRBJ2-1; 11 bases map to TRBD2. With 2 bases clipped from V and 4 bases from J, the junction kept 4 bases outside the gene matches. CDR3 size: 16 residues. Per germline, CDR1 SEHNR and CDR2 FQNEAQ (reference sequence). The CDR3 DNA is TGTGCCAGCAGCTTACTGGGACTAGCGGATTACAATGAGCAGTTCTTC. Residues: CASSLLGLADYNEQFF.

The table lists this clone with a few counts. The rearrangement uses TRBV19 and TRBJ2-6; D tentatively fits TRBD1 or TRBD2 (5 bases each). Trimming took 6 bases from V and 0 from J, leaving 21 bases between them. The CDR3 runs to 19 residues. CDR1 and CDR2 from the germline V gene are LNHDA and SQIVND (reference sequence). The chain's CDR3 is CASRLHPKGTLSGANVLTF. The CDR3 coding sequence is TGTGCCAGTAGACTACACCCGAAGGGGACCCTCTCTGGGGCCAACGTCCTGACTTTC.

V gene TRBV9 combines with J gene TRBJ2-7, with TRBD2 identical over 7 bases. Trimming removed 5 bases from V and 2 bases from J; junction bases left unmatched: 7. CDR3 length equals 14 residues. Germline CDR1 SGDLS, CDR2 YYNGEE. The DNA for the CDR3 is TGTGCCAGCAGTCAAGGACTAGGCCCCTACGAGCAGTACTTC. Amino acids: CASSQGLGPYEQYF.

This clone occurred a few times. This chain uses TRBV5-1 with TRBJ2-1; 7 bases are shared with TRBD2. Per the germline V gene, CDR1 is SGHRS and CDR2 is YFSETQ. The V segment lost 2 bases and the J segment 7 bases; nucleotides outside the gene matches: 3. This CDR3 has 13 amino acids. CDR3 DNA sequence: TGCGCCAGCAGCTTTGCGGGAGTTAATGAGCAGTTCTTC. Its protein is CASSFAGVNEQFF.

Details on this clone: This CDR3 is also generated by other DNA sequences in the sample. V usage is TRBV18 and J usage is TRBJ2-7; perhaps TRBD1 as D (6 bases). CDR1 is KGHSH, CDR2 LQKENI, per germline. The CDR3 totals 15 residues. V dropped 3 bases and J dropped 0 bases, with 12 bases sitting between them. CDR3 sequence (DNA): TGTGCCAGCTCACCTCAGGGGCAGGGCTCCTACGAGCAGTACTTC. Amino acid sequence: CASSPQGQGSYEQYF.

This clone was observed a few times. This chain links TRBV6-5 with TRBJ1-5; 7 nucleotides match TRBD1. The trim removed 2 bases at V and 5 bases at J, leaving 3 bases unmatched. This CDR3 is 14 amino acids long. Germline lookup yields CDR1 MNHEY and CDR2 SVGAGI. The CDR3 nucleotides are TGTGCCAGCAGTTACAGGGGGCGCGATCAGCCCCAGCATTTT. Its protein is CASSYRGRDQPQHF.

This clone appeared a few times. This chain connects TRBV7-2 to TRBJ2-7; 8 bases are a match to TRBD1. This CDR3 is 14 amino acids long. V was clipped by 3 bases and J by 4 bases; unmatched bases: 5. Looked up from germline, CDR1 is SGHTA and CDR2 is FQGNSA. The CDR3 protein is CASSLATGAYEQYF. The CDR3 bases are TGTGCCAGCAGCTTGGCGACAGGGGCTTACGAGCAGTACTTC.

The chain carries TRBV10-3 and TRBJ2-7, with D perhaps being TRBD1 or TRBD2 (5 bases each). The V end was cut by 7 bases, the J end by 2 bases, with 15 bases between. CDR3 length: 14 amino acids. Germline values: CDR1 ENHRY, CDR2 SYGVKD. In nucleotides, the CDR3 is TGTGCCATCACGTCCGGGGCTCCCACCTACGAGCAGTACTTC. Translating gives CAITSGAPTYEQYF.

This clone was seen a few times. The J gene is TRBJ1-2, the V gene TRBV15; no reliable D call. This CDR3 is built from 15 residues. V was pared by 0 bases and J by 4 bases, with 12 bases between. Germline V gives CDR1 LNHNV, CDR2 YYDKDF (reference sequence). CDR3 sequence: CATSRDTRESYGYTF. DNA for the CDR3: TGTGCCACCAGCAGAGATACACGGGAGTCCTATGGCTACACCTTC.

This clone has a handful of counts. V gene TRBV10-3 combines with J gene TRBJ2-1; no clear D. V was clipped by 3 bases and J by 4 bases, with 13 bases between them. The CDR3 extends over 15 amino acids. Looked up from germline, CDR1 is ENHRY and CDR2 is SYGVKD. This CDR3 reads CAISETRQEYNEQFF. CDR3 DNA sequence: TGTGCCATCAGTGAAACGAGGCAGGAATACAATGAGCAGTTCTTC.

The J gene is TRBJ2-1, the V gene TRBV11-1, with a weak D call TRBD2 (6 bases). Trimming left V 4 bases short and J 1 base short, with 14 bases between. The CDR3 consists of 16 residues. Germline loops: CDR1 SGHAT, CDR2 FQDESV (reference sequence). The CDR3 DNA reads as TGTGCCAGCAGCTCTTACGGGAGAACTTCCTACAATGAGCAGTTCTTC. Amino acid sequence: CASSSYGRTSYNEQFF. Combining the CDR3 with reference TRBV11-1 and TRBJ2-1 gives the whole variable domain EAEVAQSPRYKITEKSQAVAFWCDPISGHATLYWYRQILGQGPELLVQFQDESVVDDSQLPKDRFSAERLKGVDSTLKIQPAELGDSAMYLCASSSYGRTSYNEQFFGPGTRLTVL.

This chain links TRBV28 with TRBJ2-1, with TRBD2 matching over 12 bases. CDR3 length: 17 amino acids. Unmatched junction bases numbered 5, after V lost 2 bases and J lost 3 bases. Germline V gene sequence: CDR1 MDHEN, CDR2 SYDVKM. DNA of the CDR3: TGTGCCAGCAGTTTACCACTAGCGGGAGGCCTCTACAATGAGCAGTTCTTC. This sequence encodes CASSLPLAGGLYNEQFF.

The table lists this clone with a count of one. This chain joins TRBV5-6 and TRBJ2-5; TRBD2 agrees at 11 bases. CDR3 size: 15 residues. Germline CDR1 is SGHDT and CDR2 is YYEEEE. V was pared by 1 base and J by 5 bases, with 4 bases of the junction left unmatched. CDR3 loop: CASSLRRTSGETQYF. Here the CDR3 DNA reads TGTGCCAGCAGCTTGCGAAGGACTAGCGGGGAGACCCAGTACTTC.

The chain joins TRBV29-1 to TRBJ1-4, with 7 bases fitting TRBD1. The CDR3 extends over 12 amino acids. Per germline, CDR1 SQVTM and CDR2 ANQGSEA. V was clipped by 7 bases and J by 6 bases; unmatched bases: 5. CDR3 region: CSAQGFDEKLFF. In DNA form, the CDR3 reads TGCAGCGCACAGGGGTTCGATGAAAAACTGTTTTTT.

This clone was seen a few times. V and J are TRBV7-2 and TRBJ2-2, with D unresolved. Looked up from germline, CDR1 is SGHTA and CDR2 is FQGNSA. The CDR3 contains 13 residues. Trimming took off 1 base at V and 7 bases at J, with 7 bases between the two ends. CDR3 in amino acids: CASSLDSYGELFF. CDR3 bases: TGTGCCAGCAGCTTAGACAGTTACGGGGAGCTGTTTTTT.

The V and J genes are TRBV9 and TRBJ1-2; TRBD1 agrees at 7 bases. This CDR3 is built from 15 residues. Germline-derived CDR1 and CDR2 are SGDLS and YYNGEE. V lost 2 bases, J lost 4 bases, and 8 bases stayed unmatched. The CDR3 spells CASSVDGQAIYGYTF. The CDR3 coding sequence is TGTGCCAGCAGCGTGGACGGACAGGCGATCTATGGCTACACCTTC.

The V call is TRBV5-4, the J call TRBJ2-6; 7 positions match TRBD1. This CDR3 is 17 amino acids long. Trimming removed 2 bases from V and 3 bases from J; junction bases left unmatched: 8. Germline lookup yields CDR1 SGHNT and CDR2 YYREEE (reference sequence). The CDR3 nucleotides read TGTGCCAGCAGCTTCCAGGGGGTGACCGGTGGGGCCAACGTCCTGACTTTC. Translated, it gives CASSFQGVTGGANVLTF.

This chain uses TRBV18 with TRBJ2-1; TRBD1 matches 8 bases. From germline, CDR1 is KGHSH and CDR2 LQKENI. Trimming cost V 3 bases and J 3 bases; bases outside gene matches: 4. The CDR3 spans 15 residues. DNA of the CDR3: TGTGCCAGCTCACCGACAGGGGTAAGCTACAATGAGCAGTTCTTC. It encodes CASSPTGVSYNEQFF.

In its sample, this clone was seen a few times. The chain links TRBV7-9 to TRBJ2-1; no firm D call. The germline CDR1 and CDR2 sequences are SEHNR and FQNEAQ (reference sequence). V was pared by 5 bases and J by 4 bases, with 15 bases between. The CDR3 has 15 amino acids. The CDR3 DNA reads TGTGCCAGCAGCCGGCGCGGTAGGGAATACAATGAGCAGTTCTTC. This codes for CASSRRGREYNEQFF. The full variable domain, in which reference TRBV7-9 and TRBJ2-1 provide the parts outside the CDR3, is DTGVSQNPRHKITKRGQNVTFRCDPISEHNRLYWYRQTLGQGPEFLTYFQNEAQLEKSRLLSDRFSAERPKGSFSTLEIQRTEQGDSAMYLCASSRRGREYNEQFFGPGTRLTVL.

The chain has TRBV7-2 and TRBJ2-3; no clear D. CDR3 size: 12 residues. The ends were cut back, 3 bases at V and 6 bases at J, with 7 bases in the middle. Germline CDR1 is SGHTA and CDR2 is FQGNSA. The CDR3 DNA reads TGTGCCAGCAGCTTCCTATTGGATACGCAGTATTTT. It encodes CASSFLLDTQYF.

Remarks on this clone: Other DNA sequences from this sample encode an identical CDR3 as well. This sequence joins TRBV6-5 and TRBJ2-3; tentatively, D is TRBD1 (6 bases). This CDR3 spans 13 amino acids. V was cut by 4 bases and J by 4 bases, with 9 bases left in between. CDR1 and CDR2 from the germline V gene are MNHEY and SVGAGI. The CDR3 DNA sequence: TGTGCCAGCAGTTTGGCAGGGGCAGATACGCAGTATTTT. This sequence encodes CASSLAGADTQYF.

The chain couples TRBV1 to TRBJ1-3; TRBD1 is the table's D call and was not checked against the DNA. TRBV1 is deemed a pseudogene. The CDR3 consists of 17 residues. The chain's CDR3 is CTSSLLTPTFSGNTIYF. CDR3 nucleotide sequence: TGCACCAGCAGCCTACTGACACCTACCTTCTCTGGAAACACCATATATTTT.

This clone was seen a few times. The CDR3 loop reads CSVLITGDDTQYF. CDR3 in DNA: TGCAGCGTTCTTATAACGGGAGACGATACGCAGTATTTT. J is TRBJ2-3 and V is TRBV29-1, with D possibly being TRBD2 (6 bases). CDR3 length equals 13 residues. The V end was cut by 5 bases, the J end by 6 bases, with 15 bases between. Germline loops: CDR1 SQVTM, CDR2 ANQGSEA.

This clone has a handful of counts. The gene calls are TRBV7-6 and TRBJ2-3; D might be TRBD1 (6 bases). Germline assignment: CDR1 SGHVS and CDR2 FNYEAQ. The CDR3 length is 15 residues. V was pared by 4 bases and J by 4 bases, with 15 bases between. The CDR3 is CASSSGQPGPDTQYF. The CDR3 DNA reads as TGTGCCAGCAGCTCAGGACAGCCGGGGCCAGATACGCAGTATTTT.